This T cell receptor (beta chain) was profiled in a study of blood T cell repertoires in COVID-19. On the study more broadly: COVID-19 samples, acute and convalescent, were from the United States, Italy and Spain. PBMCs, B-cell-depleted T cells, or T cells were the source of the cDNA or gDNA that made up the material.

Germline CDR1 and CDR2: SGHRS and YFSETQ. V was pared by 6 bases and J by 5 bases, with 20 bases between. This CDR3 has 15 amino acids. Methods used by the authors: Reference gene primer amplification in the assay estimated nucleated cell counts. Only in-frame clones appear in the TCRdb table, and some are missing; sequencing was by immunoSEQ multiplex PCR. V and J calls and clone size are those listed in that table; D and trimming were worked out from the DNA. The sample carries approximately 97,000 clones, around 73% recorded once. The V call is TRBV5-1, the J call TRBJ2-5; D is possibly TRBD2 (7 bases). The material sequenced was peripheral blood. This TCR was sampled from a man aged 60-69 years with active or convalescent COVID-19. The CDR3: CASNKGGGRDETQYF. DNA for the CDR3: TGCGCCAGCAACAAGGGGGGCGGGAGAGATGAGACCCAGTACTTC. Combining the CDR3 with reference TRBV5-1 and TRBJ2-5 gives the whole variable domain KAGVTQTPRYLIKTRGQQVTLSCSPISGHRSVSWYQQTPGQGLQFLFEYFSETQRNKGNFPGRFSGRQFSNSRSEMNVSTLELGDSALYLCASNKGGGRDETQYFGPGTRLLVL.